What follows describes a single T cell receptor (beta chain). V lost 4 bases and J lost 0, with 7 bases in between. CDR1 is MNHEY and CDR2 is SMNVEV in the germline V gene (reference sequence). The CDR3 sequence is 13 residues long. Once extracted for a subset, genomic DNA was divided evenly among several immunoSEQ plates. Authors' data handling: Junction-only immunoSEQ sequences carried no quality scores, so filtering differed. The assay was immunoSEQ multiplex PCR, and TCRdb's table has in-frame clones only and misses some. Clone size and V and J calls were adopted from that table, with D and trimming inferred from the DNA. The sample has millions of clones, over 85% seen once; the top ten hold 0.1% to 0.15%. The data stem from a study of shared clonotypes between healthy human individuals. Background on the study: A few men and two women, aged 18 to 49, were donors.

This sequence originates from a man aged 18 to 29 in good health. The sample taken for sequencing was naive CD4+ T cells sorted from blood. The subset was: CD45RA+ positively selected. V gene TRBV27 combines with J gene TRBJ2-7; D not certain. The CDR3 bases are TGTGCCAGCAGTTCCCCCTACTCCTACGAGCAGTACTTC. It encodes CASSSPYSYEQYF.